Presented here are 13 T cell receptor beta chains from one specimen sequenced in a study of T cell repertoires in cytomegalovirus infection. MiXCR, applied by TCRdb to the reads, yields one record per CDR3 protein. Of 110,000 to 150,000 distinct CDR3 sequences in the sample, roughly 6% are singletons; the top ten hold roughly 18%. The sample was PBMCs. The receptors here all came from a human donor in good health (CMV status not recorded). Some clones in this sample may be carry-over from other donors' samples.

This clonotype was counted at least ten times. The chain links TRBV2 to TRBJ2-5; D possibly corresponds to TRBD1 (7 bases). The V gene's germline CDR1 is SNHLY and CDR2 FYNNEI. The V end was cut by 5 bases, the J end by 5 bases, with 27 bases between. The CDR3 consists of 18 residues. The DNA of the CDR3 is TGTGCCAGCAGTTATACCGGGGCGGGGACAGCCTCCGGGGAGACCCAGTACTTC. Its protein is CASSYTGAGTASGETQYF.

The genes are TRBV29-1 and TRBJ1-1; D is possibly TRBD1 (5 bases). CDR1 and CDR2 from the germline V gene are SQVTM and ANQGSEA. This CDR3 contains 13 residues. Trimming removed 7 bases at V and 5 bases at J, with 17 bases between. The CDR3 region is CSANPGEWTEAFF. The CDR3 bases are TGCAGCGCCAACCCGGGGGAGTGGACTGAAGCTTTCTTT. The full variable domain, its missing parts supplied by reference TRBV29-1 and TRBJ1-1, is SAVISQKPSRDICQRGTSLTIQCQVDSQVTMMFWYRQQPGQSLTLIATANQGSEATYESGFVIDKFPISRPNLTFSTLTVSNMSPEDSSIYLCSANPGEWTEAFFGQGTRLTVV.

Many counts were recorded for this clonotype. The chain has TRBV7-9 and TRBJ2-7; D uncertain. Germline CDR1 SEHNR, CDR2 FQNEAQ (reference sequence). The ends were cut back, 0 bases at V and 4 bases at J, with 4 bases in the middle. The CDR3 runs to 12 residues. The CDR3 DNA reads TGTGCCAGCAGCTTAGCCATGTACGAGCAGTACTTC. It yields the protein CASSLAMYEQYF.

This clonotype was observed many times. The V call is TRBV7-2, the J call TRBJ1-6, with D hard to call. CDR3 length equals 16 residues. V was pared by 5 bases and J by 3 bases, with 14 bases between. CDR1 and CDR2 from the germline V gene are SGHTA and FQGNSA. CDR3 loop: CASSLGRIDYNSPLHF. DNA of the CDR3: TGTGCCAGCAGCCTGGGGAGGATTGACTATAATTCACCCCTCCACTTT.

This clonotype was observed many times. The V call is TRBV30, the J call TRBJ1-2, with D unresolved. The germline CDR1 and CDR2 sequences are GTSNPN and SVGIG (reference sequence). V dropped 0 bases and J dropped 4 bases, with 15 bases sitting between them. There are 15 residues in the CDR3. This CDR3 is CAWSVSQTSPYGYTF. Written as DNA, the CDR3 is TGTGCCTGGAGTGTCAGTCAGACCTCACCCTATGGCTACACCTTC.

The sample holds many counts of this clonotype. The chain employs TRBV20-1 and TRBJ2-7, with D unresolved. The germline V gene has CDR1 DFQATT and CDR2 SNEGSKA (reference sequence). CDR3 length: 11 amino acids. V was pared by 5 bases and J by 7 bases, with 12 bases between. The DNA for the CDR3 is TGCAGTGCTGGGCAGGTGTTTGAGCAGTACTTC. This translates into CSAGQVFEQYF.

This clonotype was counted at least ten times. This chain connects TRBV28 to TRBJ2-7, with a weak D call TRBD1 (6 bases). Trimming took 7 bases from V and 3 from J, leaving 16 bases between them. The CDR3 is 14 amino acids. Germline V gives CDR1 MDHEN, CDR2 SYDVKM. The CDR3 bases are TGTGCCAGCAAGCAAGAAGGACAGCGCTACGAGCAGTACTTC. This codes for CASKQEGQRYEQYF.

In its sample, this clonotype was seen a few times. The chain is built from TRBV5-6 and TRBJ1-3; D might be TRBD1 (6 bases). Germline V gives CDR1 SGHDT, CDR2 YYEEEE. CDR3 size: 16 residues. V was pared by 3 bases and J by 0 bases, with 13 bases between. Written as DNA, the CDR3 is TGTGCCAGCAGCTACGACAGGATAATCTCTGGAAACACCATATATTTT. This gives the protein CASSYDRIISGNTIYF.

Ten or more counts support this clonotype. This sequence joins TRBV7-2 and TRBJ1-2; D gene uncertain. The V gene's germline CDR1 is SGHTA and CDR2 FQGNSA. The CDR3 covers 16 residues. The V gene lost 5 bases and the J gene lost 1 base, with 17 bases spanning the gap. The CDR3 sequence: CASSQEVQILNYGYTF. DNA of the CDR3: TGTGCCAGCAGCCAAGAGGTCCAGATTCTTAACTATGGCTACACCTTC.

This clonotype was seen only a few times. The chain joins TRBV10-3 to TRBJ1-1; 10 bases align to TRBD1. The junction had 14 bases not matched to a gene; V was cut back by 4 bases and J by 3 bases. CDR1 is ENHRY and CDR2 is SYGVKD in the germline V gene. The CDR3 is 18 amino acids. The chain's CDR3 is CAISARDRGTLVDTEAFF. For the CDR3, the DNA is TGTGCCATCAGTGCTCGGGACAGGGGAACTCTGGTGGACACTGAAGCTTTCTTT.

This clonotype has ten or more counts. The chain links TRBV7-2 to TRBJ2-3, with 10 nucleotides matching TRBD2. The CDR3 is 19 residues long. V gave up 5 bases and J gave up 4 bases; unmatched junction bases: 18. CDR1 SGHTA and CDR2 FQGNSA come from the germline V gene. The CDR3 protein is CASSVNLRAAGGRPDTQYF. The CDR3 DNA reads TGTGCCAGCAGCGTCAACCTAAGGGCAGCGGGGGGGCGCCCAGATACGCAGTATTTT. The entire variable domain, with the rest obtained from reference TRBV7-2 and TRBJ2-3, is as follows: GAGVSQSPSNKVTEKGKDVELRCDPISGHTALYWYRQSLGQGLEFLIYFQGNSAPDKSGLPSDRFSAERTGGSVSTLTIQRTQQEDSAVYLCASSVNLRAAGGRPDTQYFGPGTRLTVL.

This clonotype was observed a handful of times. This rearrangement joins TRBV6-1 to TRBJ1-6; D not certain. The germline gives CDR1 MNHNS, CDR2 SASEGT. Trimming left V 2 bases short and J 4 bases short, with 12 bases between. This CDR3 comprises 16 residues. CDR3 in DNA: TGTGCCAGCAGTGAATGGAGGGTTCCTTATAATTCACCCCTCCACTTT. This translates into CASSEWRVPYNSPLHF.

The chain links TRBV28 to TRBJ2-3; D perhaps matches TRBD1 (5 bases). The ends were cut back, 6 bases at V and 4 bases at J, with 11 bases in the middle. The CDR3 contains 13 residues. The germline V gene encodes CDR1 MDHEN and CDR2 SYDVKM. CDR3 sequence (DNA): TGTGCCAGCAGAGCGCAGGGCCCAGATACGCAGTATTTT. Residues: CASRAQGPDTQYF. The full variable domain, its missing parts supplied by reference TRBV28 and TRBJ2-3, is DVKVTQSSRYLVKRTGEKVFLECVQDMDHENMFWYRQDPGLGLRLIYFSYDVKMKEKGDIPEGYSVSREKKERFSLILESASTNQTSMYLCASRAQGPDTQYFGPGTRLTVL.